The 30 T cell receptor beta chains in this list originate from one sample, sequenced in a study of OX40 agonist ivuxolimab in advanced cancers. Libraries were constructed by the immunoSEQ multiplex PCR assay. Not all clones reach the TCRdb copy of this immuneACCESS table, which keeps in-frame sequences only. Checked studies attribute under half of the gap to unresolved V genes and leave the rest unexplained. The sample table contains 65,000 to 90,000 clones; only one count was recorded for about nine tenths of them. The ten largest clones add up to about 0.53% of the sample. This specimen was CD4+ or CD8+ T cells sorted from blood, taken in a trial of the OX40 agonist ivuxolimab. These receptors were taken from an adult with an advanced solid tumor such as melanoma, head and neck, liver or kidney cancer.

This chain joins TRBV5-6 and TRBJ1-2; 7 bases align to TRBD1. This CDR3 is 14 amino acids long. Germline V gene lookup returns CDR1 SGHDT and CDR2 YYEEEE. J was trimmed by 3 bases and V by 4 bases; bases with no gene match: 6. CDR3 amino acids: CASSVTGLHYGYTF. CDR3 sequence (DNA): TGTGCCAGCAGCGTGACAGGGCTTCACTATGGCTACACCTTC.

In the case of this clone: The junction shows a germline mismatch at one end, possibly a read error. The chain uses TRBV30 and TRBJ1-2; D gene unclear. CDR3 length equals 13 residues. Germline V gene lookup returns CDR1 GTSNPN and CDR2 SVGIG (reference sequence). CDR3 nucleotide sequence: TGTGCCCGGAGTGTAGGTCTATGGGATGGCTACACCTTC. As protein: CARSVGLWDGYTF. The whole variable domain, remainder taken from reference TRBV30 and TRBJ1-2, is SQTIHQWPATLVQPVGSPLSLECTVEGTSNPNLYWYRQAAGRGLQLLFYSVGIGQISSEVPQNLSASRPQDRQFILSSKKLLLSDSGFYLCARSVGLWDGYTFGSGTRLTVV.

The chain couples TRBV5-5 to TRBJ2-6, with unresolved D. The V and J ends lost 1 base and 3 bases respectively, with 8 bases between them. Germline V gene data show CDR1 as SGHKS and CDR2 as YYEKEE (reference sequence). CDR3 length: 15 residues. CDR3 in DNA: TGTGCCAGCAGCTTGAGTCCCGGTGGGGCCAACGTCCTGACTTTC. Translation: CASSLSPGGANVLTF.

The rearrangement joins TRBV7-6 to TRBJ2-7; D gene uncertain. This CDR3 is 13 amino acids long. Per the germline V gene, CDR1 is SGHVS and CDR2 is FNYEAQ. Trimming pared 1 base from V and 4 bases from J, leaving 8 bases between. CDR3 protein: CASSLGWDYEQYF. The CDR3 bases are TGTGCCAGCAGCTTAGGATGGGATTACGAGCAGTACTTC.

The rearrangement uses TRBV20-1 and TRBJ2-1; D possibly uses TRBD1 or TRBD2 (5 bases each). The V gene lost 6 bases and the J gene lost 8 bases, with 11 bases spanning the gap. From germline, CDR1 is DFQATT and CDR2 SNEGSKA (reference sequence). There are 11 residues in the CDR3. The CDR3 coding sequence is TGCAGTGCCCGTAGGGACGATGAGCAGTTCTTC. Translation gives CSARRDDEQFF.

The chain recombines TRBV30 with TRBJ1-5; D possibly corresponds to TRBD1 (5 bases). Between the trimmed V and J ends, which lost 0 bases and 2 bases, there was a span of 8 bases. This CDR3 has 14 residues. Germline-derived CDR1 and CDR2 are GTSNPN and SVGIG (reference sequence). Written as DNA, the CDR3 is TGTGCCTGGAGTGTTATGGGGGGCAATCAGCCCCAGCATTTT. Its translation: CAWSVMGGNQPQHF.

The V call is TRBV15, the J call TRBJ2-3; D is ambiguous. V was clipped by 1 base and J by 3 bases, with 8 bases between them. Germline V lookup: CDR1 LNHNV, CDR2 YYDKDF (reference sequence). This CDR3 contains 14 residues. The CDR3: CATSRAKGTDTQYF. The DNA for the CDR3 is TGTGCCACCAGCAGAGCAAAAGGGACAGATACGCAGTATTTT.

This chain joins TRBV27 and TRBJ2-7; a possible D gene is TRBD1 (6 bases). Germline-derived CDR1 and CDR2 are MNHEY and SMNVEV (reference sequence). The CDR3 extends over 13 amino acids. Trimming took off 6 bases at V and 5 bases at J, with 14 bases between the two ends. CDR3 region: CASRIDRLHEQYF. CDR3 DNA sequence: TGTGCCAGCAGGATTGACAGGCTGCACGAGCAGTACTTC.

The rearrangement uses TRBV5-4 and TRBJ2-5, with D perhaps given as TRBD1 or TRBD2 (5 bases each). Germline V gene sequence: CDR1 SGHNT, CDR2 YYREEE (reference sequence). V was shortened by 5 bases and J by 5 bases, with 13 bases between the two germline ends. The CDR3 is made up of 13 amino acids. The chain's CDR3 is CASSLKGTETQYF. CDR3 DNA sequence: TGTGCCAGCAGTCTAAAGGGGACGGAGACCCAGTACTTC.

The chain has TRBV11-2 and TRBJ2-5; perhaps TRBD1 as D (5 bases). V was pared by 6 bases and J by 1 base, with 15 bases between. The germline gives CDR1 SGHAT, CDR2 FQNNGV. CDR3 size: 15 residues. For the CDR3, the DNA is TGTGCCAGCAGAGAGGTGGGGCTGATCCAAGAGACCCAGTACTTC. This translates into CASREVGLIQETQYF.

The chain recombines TRBV28 with TRBJ2-7, with D unclear. The CDR3 spans 14 residues. Deletions cut 7 bases from V and 2 bases from J, with 15 bases between. Germline loops: CDR1 MDHEN, CDR2 SYDVKM. CDR3 residues: CASTDVSRAYEQYF. The CDR3 nucleotides read TGTGCCAGCACGGACGTTAGCAGAGCCTACGAGCAGTACTTC. Variable domain in full (rest from reference TRBV28 and TRBJ2-7): DVKVTQSSRYLVKRTGEKVFLECVQDMDHENMFWYRQDPGLGLRLIYFSYDVKMKEKGDIPEGYSVSREKKERFSLILESASTNQTSMYLCASTDVSRAYEQYFGPGTRLTVT.

V and J are TRBV4-2 and TRBJ2-1, with D possibly being TRBD2 (5 bases). The CDR3 loop spans 12 amino acids. Trimming stripped 4 bases from V and 8 bases from J, with 9 bases between. Looked up from germline, CDR1 is LGHNA and CDR2 is YNFKEQ. The CDR3 bases are TGTGCCAGCAGCCCCCTCGGGGATGAGCAGTTCTTC. It codes for CASSPLGDEQFF.

The V call is TRBV6-5, the J call TRBJ2-1; unclear D gene. V shed 5 bases and J shed 4 bases, with 12 bases lying between them. Germline V gene sequence: CDR1 MNHEY, CDR2 SVGAGI. The CDR3 has 14 amino acids. This CDR3 reads CASSKLGRYNEQFF. CDR3 in DNA: TGTGCCAGCAGTAAACTCGGCCGTTACAATGAGCAGTTCTTC.

The chain is built from TRBV11-2 and TRBJ2-1, with TRBD2 as a possible D gene (7 bases). Germline loops: CDR1 SGHAT, CDR2 FQNNGV. The CDR3 extends over 14 amino acids. V was trimmed by 5 bases and J by 6 bases, leaving 14 bases between them. The CDR3 DNA follows: TGTGCCAGCAGCCCTCAGAGGGGGGGCAATGAGCAGTTCTTC. This translates into CASSPQRGGNEQFF.

CDR3 in amino acids: CASSLFFDGRALLGELFF. CDR3 DNA: TGTGCCAGCAGCTTGTTTTTTGACGGGAGGGCTCTCCTCGGGGAGCTGTTTTTT. The chain combines TRBV5-5 with TRBJ2-2; 8 bases fit TRBD2. From germline, CDR1 is SGHKS and CDR2 YYEKEE (reference sequence). The CDR3 consists of 18 residues. Germline trimming cut 1 base from V and 7 bases from J; bases unmatched to any gene: 15.

The chain couples TRBV6-6 to TRBJ2-1; 11 bases are shared with TRBD2. Germline CDR1 is MNHNY and CDR2 is SVGAGI (reference sequence). The CDR3 loop spans 16 amino acids. Trimming removed 5 bases from V and 1 base from J; junction bases left unmatched: 4. The CDR3 DNA is TGTGCCAGCAGTGGCACTAGCGGGGGATCCTACAATGAGCAGTTCTTC. It encodes CASSGTSGGSYNEQFF.

The chain joins TRBV29-1 to TRBJ2-7; 7 nucleotides align to TRBD2. Looked up from germline, CDR1 is SQVTM and CDR2 is ANQGSEA. The CDR3 spans 14 residues. Trimming removed 4 bases from V and 5 bases from J; junction bases left unmatched: 11. The CDR3 DNA sequence: TGCAGCGTTGGAGGAGGGAGGGGTACGGACGAGCAGTACTTC. This gives the protein CSVGGGRGTDEQYF.

The chain uses TRBV7-2 and TRBJ2-3, with no clear D. The CDR3 sequence is 14 residues long. Trimming shortened V by 1 base and J by 6 bases, and 11 bases separated the two germline ends. Per germline, CDR1 SGHTA and CDR2 FQGNSA. The CDR3 sequence: CASSLVGRIDTQYF. The CDR3 DNA reads as TGTGCCAGCAGCTTAGTGGGAAGGATTGATACGCAGTATTTT.

V is TRBV7-8 and J is TRBJ2-4, with TRBD2 matching over 7 bases. Per germline, CDR1 SGHVS and CDR2 FQNEAQ. There are 13 residues in the CDR3. With V trimmed by 1 base and J by 7 bases, 1 base remained unmatched. CDR3 amino acids: CASSLVGGNIQYF. The CDR3 nucleotides read TGTGCCAGCAGCTTAGTCGGGGGGAACATTCAGTACTTC.

The chain carries TRBV5-1 and TRBJ2-1, with 11 bases fitting TRBD2. The CDR3 extends over 15 amino acids. Germline V CDR1 and CDR2: SGHRS, YFSETQ. V lost 0 bases and J lost 6; bases outside the gene matches: 2. The CDR3: CASSLALAGGNEQFF. The CDR3 DNA sequence: TGCGCCAGCAGCTTGGCCCTAGCGGGAGGCAATGAGCAGTTCTTC.

This clone is a singleton in its sample. The rearrangement uses TRBV5-1 and TRBJ2-7; tentative D call: TRBD1 (6 bases). Trimming stripped 4 bases from V and 5 bases from J, with 13 bases between. Germline-derived CDR1 and CDR2 are SGHRS and YFSETQ. The CDR3 consists of 13 residues. CDR3 DNA sequence: TGCGCCAGCAGCGATGGACAGTGGGACGAGCAGTACTTC. It encodes CASSDGQWDEQYF.

The V and J genes are TRBV28 and TRBJ1-2, with a tentative D call TRBD1 (6 bases). The V gene's germline CDR1 is MDHEN and CDR2 SYDVKM. Trimming pared 9 bases from V and 5 bases from J, leaving 16 bases between. The CDR3 is 13 amino acids. This chain's CDR3 is CASRTGQGYGYTF. The CDR3 DNA reads TGTGCCAGTAGAACGGGGCAGGGGTATGGCTACACCTTC.

The chain links TRBV9 to TRBJ1-2; D is uncertain. V lost 3 bases and J 2 bases, leaving 14 bases between the germline ends. CDR1 and CDR2 (germline): SGDLS, YYNGEE. This CDR3 is built from 15 residues. The CDR3 DNA reads TGTGCCAGCAGCGCCGGAGGGCAGTTGAACTATGGCTACACCTTC. Translation gives CASSAGGQLNYGYTF.

V usage is TRBV11-2 and J usage is TRBJ1-1, with 8 nucleotides matching TRBD1. The CDR3 is 15 residues long. V was clipped by 7 bases and J by 5 bases; unmatched bases: 12. The germline gives CDR1 SGHAT, CDR2 FQNNGV. CDR3 residues: CASNLETGAGTEAFF. The CDR3 DNA is TGTGCCAGCAACCTCGAGACAGGGGCTGGGACTGAAGCTTTCTTT.

V and J are TRBV18 and TRBJ1-6, with 9 bases fitting TRBD1. With V trimmed by 6 bases and J by 8 bases, 2 bases remained unmatched. CDR1 and CDR2 from the germline V gene are KGHSH and LQKENI. The CDR3 has 13 residues. Here the CDR3 DNA reads TGTGCCAGCTCGGGGGACAGGGATTCACCCCTCCACTTT. Translated: CASSGDRDSPLHF.

The chain uses TRBV2 and TRBJ2-3, with 7 bases that match TRBD1. The CDR3 spans 15 residues. Trimming at V came to 1 base and at J to 2 bases, leaving 3 bases not matched to a gene. Germline-derived CDR1 and CDR2 are SNHLY and FYNNEI. CDR3 sequence reads: CASSEGGQYTDTQYF. DNA for the CDR3: TGTGCCAGCAGTGAAGGGGGACAGTACACAGATACGCAGTATTTT.

This sequence joins TRBV19 and TRBJ2-3; TRBD1 is a possible D gene (6 bases). V was cut by 7 bases and J by 1 base, with 18 bases left in between. Germline assignment: CDR1 LNHDA and CDR2 SQIVND (reference sequence). The CDR3 extends over 16 amino acids. The CDR3: CASKATGPSRTDTQYF. CDR3 in DNA: TGTGCCAGTAAAGCCACAGGGCCTAGTCGCACAGATACGCAGTATTTT.

In this sample, this clone turned up a few times. The rearrangement links TRBV6-6 to TRBJ2-3, with D uncertain. The CDR3 sequence is 14 residues long. V was trimmed by 4 bases and J by 0 bases, leaving 8 bases between them. Germline lookup yields CDR1 MNHNY and CDR2 SVGAGI (reference sequence). The CDR3 DNA reads as TGTGCCAGCAGTTCCATGACTAGCACAGATACGCAGTATTTT. Amino acid sequence: CASSSMTSTDTQYF.

The J gene is TRBJ2-3, the V gene TRBV5-1, with D uncertain. Germline CDR1 reads SGHRS; CDR2 reads YFSETQ. The CDR3 extends over 14 amino acids. V was trimmed by 0 bases and J by 2 bases, leaving 7 bases between them. DNA of the CDR3: TGCGCCAGCAGCTTGGTTGTGTCCACAGATACGCAGTATTTT. The encoded protein is CASSLVVSTDTQYF.

This chain joins TRBV9 and TRBJ1-2; no reliable D call. The CDR3 is 13 amino acids. CDR1 and CDR2 (germline): SGDLS, YYNGEE. Trimming cost V 3 bases and J 0 bases, with 6 bases left between them. CDR3 nucleotides: TGTGCCAGCAGCGAAATTACTAACTATGGCTACACCTTC. Translating gives CASSEITNYGYTF.